This is a list of T cell receptor beta chains from one sample in a study of shared clonotypes between healthy human individuals. TCRdb's copy holds only in-frame clones and misses some; the assay was immunoSEQ multiplex PCR. The profile shows approximately 2.5 million clones, approximately 90% of them singletons. Sequenced: naive CD4+ T cells sorted from blood. The origin of the receptors is a man aged 18 to 30 in good health. Each CDR3 is given with its conserved first and last residue. A D gene is named only where the DNA matches it firmly. A clone size is listed for some rows: how often the clone was seen (once, few, many), or a class if it is expanded.

D: .
J: TRBJ2-2
V: TRBV18
size: .
CDR3: CASSPPPSGTGELFF
DNA: TGTGCCAGCTCACCACCACCCAGTGGGACCGGGGAGCTGTTTTTT

D: TRBD2
J: TRBJ2-1
V: TRBV7-2
size: .
CDR3: CASATSGIYNEQFF
DNA: TGTGCCAGTGCAACTAGCGGGATATACAATGAGCAGTTCTTC

D: .
J: TRBJ2-3
V: TRBV13
size: .
CDR3: CASSLGGRGDSDTQYF
DNA: TGTGCCAGCAGCTTAGGTGGCAGGGGCGACTCAGATACGCAGTATTTT

D: .
J: TRBJ1-2
V: TRBV30
size: .
CDR3: CAWSEGGWYSDGYTF
DNA: TGTGCCTGGAGTGAGGGGGGGTGGTATTCTGATGGCTACACCTTC

D: .
J: TRBJ2-3
V: TRBV5-4
size: .
CDR3: CASSLGISGTDTQYF
DNA: TGTGCCAGCAGCCTGGGGATCAGCGGCACAGATACGCAGTATTTT

D: TRBD2
J: TRBJ2-1
V: TRBV5-1
size: .
CDR3: CASSLRSGLAGGPSEQFF
DNA: TGCGCCAGCAGCTTGCGGTCCGGACTAGCGGGAGGGCCCAGTGAGCAGTTCTTC

D: TRBD2
J: TRBJ2-2
V: TRBV5-4
size: .
CDR3: CASSLGGLAGNTGELFF
DNA: TGTGCCAGCAGCTTGGGTGGGCTAGCGGGTAACACCGGGGAGCTGTTTTTT

D: TRBD2
J: TRBJ2-7
V: TRBV23-1
size: .
CDR3: CASRDGRTSSYEQYF
DNA: TGCGCCAGCAGAGACGGTAGGACTAGCAGCTACGAGCAGTACTTC

D: TRBD2
J: TRBJ2-1
V: TRBV4-1
size: .
CDR3: CASSPQLAGANEQFF
DNA: TGCGCCAGCAGTCCCCAGCTAGCGGGAGCGAATGAGCAGTTCTTC

D: .
J: TRBJ1-4
V: TRBV5-1
size: .
CDR3: CASSLLSSTNEKLFF
DNA: TGCGCCAGCAGCCTCCTATCCTCAACTAATGAAAAACTGTTTTTT

D: .
J: TRBJ1-5
V: TRBV6-1
size: .
CDR3: CASSVLREGPGSNQPQHF
DNA: TGTGCCAGCAGTGTCCTCAGGGAGGGTCCGGGCAGCAATCAGCCCCAGCATTTT

D: .
J: TRBJ2-7
V: TRBV6-1
size: .
CDR3: CASSEAGLPTYEQYF
DNA: TGTGCCAGCAGTGAAGCAGGGCTACCTACCTACGAGCAGTACTTC

D: .
J: TRBJ1-3
V: TRBV30
size: .
CDR3: CAWTGETPQKARFTGNTIYF
DNA: TGTGCCTGGACTGGAGAAACCCCCCAGAAAGCGCGCTTCACTGGAAACACCATATATTTT

D: TRBD1
J: TRBJ1-5
V: TRBV28
size: .
CDR3: CASSLPQGGQELGQPQHF
DNA: TGTGCCAGCAGTTTGCCCCAGGGGGGCCAAGAGCTAGGTCAGCCCCAGCATTTT

D: .
J: TRBJ2-5
V: TRBV5-1
size: once
CDR3: CASSFGRGGETQYF
DNA: TGCGCCAGCAGCTTTGGAAGGGGGGGAGAGACCCAGTACTTC

D: .
J: TRBJ1-1
V: TRBV6-1
size: .
CDR3: CASSEGPGIVSEAFF
DNA: TGTGCCAGCAGTGAAGGTCCAGGGATTGTTTCTGAAGCTTTCTTT

D: .
J: TRBJ1-5
V: TRBV7-2
size: .
CDR3: CASSRDGPQHF
DNA: TGTGCCAGCAGCCGGGACGGGCCCCAGCATTTT

D: .
J: TRBJ1-5
V: TRBV2
size: .
CDR3: CASSPFWTDVNQPQHF
DNA: TGTGCCAGCAGCCCATTTTGGACAGATGTCAATCAGCCCCAGCATTTT

D: .
J: TRBJ1-2
V: TRBV5-6
size: .
CDR3: CASSLDAGRGYGYTF
DNA: TGTGCCAGCAGCTTGGATGCGGGACGTGGGTATGGCTACACCTTC

D: TRBD1
J: TRBJ1-1
V: TRBV14
size: .
CDR3: CASKGQENTEAFF
DNA: TGTGCCAGCAAGGGACAGGAGAACACTGAAGCTTTCTTT

D: TRBD2
J: TRBJ2-7
V: TRBV7-9
size: .
CDR3: CASSPTSGSANF
DNA: TGTGCCAGCAGCCCGACTAGCGGGAGCGCCAACTTC

D: .
J: TRBJ2-7
V: TRBV18
size: .
CDR3: CASSPVRGHEQYF
DNA: TGTGCCAGCTCACCCGTCCGGGGCCACGAGCAGTACTTC

D: .
J: TRBJ1-3
V: TRBV29-1
size: .
CDR3: CSVESRAGNTIYF
DNA: TGCAGCGTTGAATCCAGGGCCGGAAACACCATATATTTT

D: TRBD1
J: TRBJ1-5
V: TRBV28
size: .
CDR3: CASKGGRNQPQHF
DNA: TGTGCCAGCAAAGGGGGCAGGAATCAGCCCCAGCATTTT

D: TRBD1
J: TRBJ2-1
V: TRBV5-1
size: .
CDR3: CASSAGTAYNEQFF
DNA: TGCGCCAGCAGCGCCGGGACAGCATACAATGAGCAGTTCTTC

D: .
J: TRBJ1-3
V: TRBV9
size: .
CDR3: CASSGGGNTIYF
DNA: TGTGCCAGCAGCGGCGGTGGAAACACCATATATTTT

D: .
J: TRBJ2-1
V: TRBV23-1
size: .
CDR3: CASRTGLQLGMGEQFF
DNA: TGCGCCAGCAGGACGGGCTTACAACTAGGAATGGGTGAGCAGTTCTTC

D: .
J: TRBJ2-7
V: TRBV4-1
size: .
CDR3: CASSQGGGLAAYEQYF
DNA: TGCGCCAGCAGCCAAGGAGGGGGGCTAGCGGCTTACGAGCAGTACTTC

D: TRBD2
J: TRBJ2-7
V: TRBV6-1
size: few
CDR3: CASSELAVIGYEQYF
DNA: TGTGCCAGCAGTGAGCTAGCGGTGATAGGTTACGAGCAGTACTTC

D: .
J: TRBJ1-2
V: TRBV29-1
size: .
CDR3: CSVDHLMDRASLNYGYTF
DNA: TGCAGCGTTGATCATTTAATGGACCGAGCGTCCCTTAACTATGGCTACACCTTC

D: .
J: TRBJ1-3
V: TRBV6-5
size: few
CDR3: CASSGWRGNTIYF
DNA: TGTGCCAGCAGCGGGTGGCGTGGAAACACCATATATTTT

D: TRBD2
J: TRBJ2-1
V: TRBV18
size: .
CDR3: CASSPFSPTTSGSNNEQFF
DNA: TGTGCCAGCTCGCCTTTTAGTCCCACAACTAGCGGGAGTAACAATGAGCAGTTCTTC

D: .
J: TRBJ2-7
V: TRBV7-2
size: .
CDR3: CASSLVVGAYEQYF
DNA: TGTGCCAGCAGCTTAGTGGTGGGGGCTTACGAGCAGTACTTC

D: .
J: TRBJ1-2
V: TRBV11-2
size: .
CDR3: CASSLVGVGRVGYTF
DNA: TGTGCCAGCAGCTTAGTCGGCGTGGGGCGAGTTGGCTACACCTTC

D: .
J: TRBJ1-4
V: TRBV6-5
size: .
CDR3: CASRQSGSTNEKLFF
DNA: TGTGCCAGCAGGCAGAGCGGATCAACTAATGAAAAACTGTTTTTT

D: .
J: TRBJ1-2
V: TRBV10-3
size: .
CDR3: CAISESSGYTF
DNA: TGTGCCATCAGTGAGTCGAGTGGCTACACCTTC

D: TRBD1
J: TRBJ2-2
V: TRBV28
size: .
CDR3: CASSWTTGGVDTGELFF
DNA: TGTGCCAGCAGTTGGACCACAGGGGGCGTAGACACCGGGGAGCTGTTTTTT

D: .
J: TRBJ2-3
V: TRBV11-3
size: once
CDR3: CASSGDTDTQYF
DNA: TGTGCCAGCAGCGGGGACACAGATACGCAGTATTTT

D: .
J: TRBJ1-2
V: TRBV4-1
size: .
CDR3: CASSQGGPAVNYGYTF
DNA: TGCGCCAGCAGCCAAGGGGGGCCAGCAGTAAACTATGGCTACACCTTC

D: TRBD1
J: TRBJ2-2
V: TRBV5-1
size: once
CDR3: CASCDREAGELFF
DNA: TGCGCCAGCTGCGACAGGGAAGCCGGGGAGCTGTTTTTT

D: TRBD1
J: TRBJ1-5
V: TRBV10-3
size: .
CDR3: CAISVSRTGGDNQPQHF
DNA: TGTGCCATCAGTGTTTCGAGGACAGGGGGGGACAATCAGCCCCAGCATTTT

D: TRBD1
J: TRBJ2-1
V: TRBV29-1
size: .
CDR3: CSVGVGQGLNEQFF
DNA: TGCAGCGTTGGTGTGGGACAGGGGCTAAATGAGCAGTTCTTC

D: .
J: TRBJ2-5
V: TRBV9
size: .
CDR3: CASSTDGDRETQYF
DNA: TGTGCCAGCAGCACGGACGGGGACCGCGAGACCCAGTACTTC

D: TRBD2
J: TRBJ2-7
V: TRBV2
size: .
CDR3: CASRSSGSSHEQYF
DNA: TGTGCCAGCAGGAGTAGCGGGAGTAGCCACGAGCAGTACTTC

D: TRBD1
J: TRBJ1-1
V: TRBV18
size: .
CDR3: CASSPFEILGQGGVTEAFF
DNA: TGTGCCAGCTCACCCTTTGAGATACTTGGACAGGGGGGAGTCACTGAAGCTTTCTTT